The clone carrying this TCR delta chain was seen a handful of times. This CDR3 is also generated by other DNA sequences in the sample. TCRdb used CATT to re-call clones from the reads. The sample records 15,000 or so delta-chain clones, around 7% being singletons. The V and J ends lost 2 bases and 1 base, in that order; junction bases with no gene match: 6. The germline CDR1 and CDR2 sequences are GEAIGNYY and EKD. This CDR3 contains 18 residues. The data were taken from a study of gamma-delta chains in newborns, infants, children. The wider study: Innate gammadelta T cells reportedly expand polyclonally right after birth, driven by microbial exposure, per the title.

The rearrangement links TRDV2 to TRDJ3, with TRDD3 identical over 8 bases. The sequence derives from a child who was a newborn, infant or young child, either healthy, febrile or measles-vaccinated (not recorded which). The sequencing input was blood. This CDR3 is CACDILGGYSWDTRQMFF. The CDR3 DNA reads TGTGCCTGTGACATACTGGGGGGATATTCCTGGGACACCCGACAGATGTTTTTC.